One and the same sample provided the 8 T cell receptor beta chains below, sequenced in a study of technical replicates of blood from several donors. Sequenced by immunoSEQ multiplex PCR; TCRdb stores in-frame clones only, minus some. The sample has around 68,000 clones, about 97% seen once. Sequencing was performed on T cells isolated from PBMCs. These receptor sequences come from a human donor in good health.

This chain uses TRBV4-1 with TRBJ2-1, with D possibly matching TRBD2 (6 bases). V was pared by 0 bases and J by 9 bases, with 12 bases between. From germline, CDR1 is MGHRA and CDR2 YSYEKL. CDR3 length: 14 amino acids. The CDR3 region is CASSQDNYGSEQFF. The CDR3 nucleotides read TGCGCCAGCAGCCAAGATAACTACGGGAGTGAGCAGTTCTTC.

The chain employs TRBV6-5 and TRBJ2-7; unclear D gene. CDR1 and CDR2 from the germline V gene are MNHEY and SVGAGI. The CDR3 totals 14 residues. Trimming pared 1 base from V and 4 bases from J, leaving 11 bases between. CDR3 DNA: TGTGCCAGCAGTTACTTTCCCTCTCCGTACGAGCAGTACTTC. It yields the protein CASSYFPSPYEQYF.

This clone is a singleton in its sample. The chain links TRBV29-1 to TRBJ2-5; 7 bases line up with TRBD1. The CDR3 covers 14 residues. CDR1 and CDR2 from the germline V gene are SQVTM and ANQGSEA. J gave up 4 bases and V 5 bases, and 10 bases lay outside the gene matches. The CDR3: CSVLGRGSTETQYF. The CDR3 nucleotides are TGCAGCGTTTTGGGCAGGGGGTCTACAGAGACCCAGTACTTC. The complete variable domain, with remaining parts taken from reference TRBV29-1 and TRBJ2-5, reads SAVISQKPSRDICQRGTSLTIQCQVDSQVTMMFWYRQQPGQSLTLIATANQGSEATYESGFVIDKFPISRPNLTFSTLTVSNMSPEDSSIYLCSVLGRGSTETQYFGPGTRLLVL.

The rearrangement links TRBV6-5 to TRBJ2-7, with 7 bases identical to TRBD1. In germline, CDR1 is MNHEY, CDR2 SVGAGI. With V trimmed by 2 bases and J by 1 base, 2 bases remained unmatched. The CDR3 runs 14 residues. DNA of the CDR3: TGTGCCAGCAGTTACCGGACAGGTTCCTACGAGCAGTACTTC. Its translation: CASSYRTGSYEQYF.

The rearrangement joins TRBV5-6 to TRBJ1-2; possible D gene TRBD1, 5 bases. Trimming shortened V by 1 base and J by 2 bases, and 9 bases separated the two germline ends. Germline-derived CDR1 and CDR2 are SGHDT and YYEEEE. The length of the CDR3 is 14 residues. The CDR3 reads CASSLKGLNYGYTF. The CDR3 DNA reads as TGTGCCAGCAGCTTGAAGGGACTCAACTATGGCTACACCTTC. The entire variable domain, with the rest obtained from reference TRBV5-6 and TRBJ1-2, is as follows: DAGVTQSPTHLIKTRGQQVTLRCSPKSGHDTVSWYQQALGQGPQFIFQYYEEEERQRGNFPDRFSGHQFPNYSSELNVNALLLGDSALYLCASSLKGLNYGYTFGSGTRLTVV.

This chain connects TRBV5-4 to TRBJ1-2, with 8 bases fitting TRBD1. The germline V gene encodes CDR1 SGHNT and CDR2 YYREEE (reference sequence). The CDR3 totals 17 residues. V gave up 7 bases and J gave up 0 bases; unmatched junction bases: 14. In nucleotides, the CDR3 is TGTGCCAGCCATTCAGGGGGCCCGTCCCAAGCTAACTATGGCTACACCTTC. Its protein is CASHSGGPSQANYGYTF.

The J gene is TRBJ1-4, the V gene TRBV4-3; TRBD1 matches 8 bases. Germline assignment: CDR1 LGHNA and CDR2 YSLEER. The CDR3 runs 15 residues. J lost 6 bases, V lost 5 bases, and 8 bases had no gene match. The CDR3 protein is CASSRLTGADEKLFF. In DNA, the CDR3 is TGCGCCAGCAGCAGACTGACAGGGGCGGATGAAAAACTGTTTTTT.

This CDR3 is CASSVGTGSGGDTQYF. The CDR3, as DNA: TGCGCCAGCAGCGTCGGGACAGGTTCCGGGGGGGATACGCAGTATTTT. V is TRBV5-1 and J is TRBJ2-3, with a tentative D call TRBD1 (8 bases). With 4 bases removed from V and 6 bases from J, the gap between germline ends came to 21 bases. The CDR3 extends over 16 amino acids. CDR1 is SGHRS and CDR2 is YFSETQ in the germline V gene.